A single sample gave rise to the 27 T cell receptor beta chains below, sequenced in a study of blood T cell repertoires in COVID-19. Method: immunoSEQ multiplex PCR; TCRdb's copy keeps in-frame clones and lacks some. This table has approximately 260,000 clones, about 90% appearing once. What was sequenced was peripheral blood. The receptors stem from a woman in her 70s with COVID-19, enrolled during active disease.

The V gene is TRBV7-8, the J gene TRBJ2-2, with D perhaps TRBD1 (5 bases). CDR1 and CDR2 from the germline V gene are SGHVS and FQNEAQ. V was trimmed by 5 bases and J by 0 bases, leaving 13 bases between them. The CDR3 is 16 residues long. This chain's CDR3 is CASSQPETANTGELFF. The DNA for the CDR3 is TGTGCCAGCAGCCAACCAGAGACAGCGAACACCGGGGAGCTGTTTTTT. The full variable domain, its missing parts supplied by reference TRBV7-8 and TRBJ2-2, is GAGVSQSPRYKVAKRGQDVALRCDPISGHVSLFWYQQALGQGPEFLTYFQNEAQLDKSGLPSDRFFAERPEGSVSTLKIQRTQQEDSAVYLCASSQPETANTGELFFGEGSRLTVL.

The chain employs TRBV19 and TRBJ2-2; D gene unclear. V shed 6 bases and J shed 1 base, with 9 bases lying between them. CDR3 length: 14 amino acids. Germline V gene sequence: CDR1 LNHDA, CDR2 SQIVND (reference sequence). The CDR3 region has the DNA TGTGCCAGTAGGAGCAAATTGAACACCGGGGAGCTGTTTTTT. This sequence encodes CASRSKLNTGELFF.

As DNA, the CDR3 is TGTGCCAGCAGTCGGACTAGCGGGAGGTCGGGGGAGCTGTTTTTT. Amino acid sequence: CASSRTSGRSGELFF. This sequence joins TRBV6-5 and TRBJ2-2, with TRBD2 identical over 14 bases. The germline CDR1 and CDR2 sequences are MNHEY and SVGAGI. Trimming at V came to 5 bases and at J to 8 bases, leaving 4 bases not matched to a gene. This CDR3 is 15 amino acids long.

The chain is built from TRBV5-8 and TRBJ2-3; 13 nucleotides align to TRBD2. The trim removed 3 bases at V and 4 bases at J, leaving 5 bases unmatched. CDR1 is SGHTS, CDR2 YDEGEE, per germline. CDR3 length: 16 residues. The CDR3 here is CASSSGLAGVSDTQYF. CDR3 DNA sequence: TGTGCCAGCAGCTCAGGACTAGCGGGAGTTTCAGATACGCAGTATTTT.

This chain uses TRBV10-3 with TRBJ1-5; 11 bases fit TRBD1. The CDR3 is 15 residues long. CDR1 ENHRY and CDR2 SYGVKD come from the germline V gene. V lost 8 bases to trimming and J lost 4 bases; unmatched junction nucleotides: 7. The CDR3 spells CAIGGQGASNQPQHF. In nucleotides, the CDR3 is TGTGCCATCGGAGGACAGGGGGCATCAAATCAGCCCCAGCATTTT.

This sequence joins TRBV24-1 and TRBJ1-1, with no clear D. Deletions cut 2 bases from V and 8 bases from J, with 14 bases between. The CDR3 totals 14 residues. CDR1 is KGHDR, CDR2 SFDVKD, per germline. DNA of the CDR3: TGTGCCACCAGTGATTCCCGGCCGGGATCCGAAGCTTTCTTT. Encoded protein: CATSDSRPGSEAFF.

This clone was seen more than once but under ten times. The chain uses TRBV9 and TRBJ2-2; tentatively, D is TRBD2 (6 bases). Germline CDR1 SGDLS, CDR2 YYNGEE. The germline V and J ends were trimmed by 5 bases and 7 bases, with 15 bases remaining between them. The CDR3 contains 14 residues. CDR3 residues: CASRLREAGGELFF. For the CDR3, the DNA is TGTGCCAGCAGACTAAGGGAGGCGGGCGGGGAGCTGTTTTTT. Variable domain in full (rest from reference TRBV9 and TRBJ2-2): DSGVTQTPKHLITATGQRVTLRCSPRSGDLSVYWYQQSLDQGLQFLIQYYNGEERAKGNILERFSAQQFPDLHSELNLSSLELGDSALYFCASRLREAGGELFFGEGSRLTVL.

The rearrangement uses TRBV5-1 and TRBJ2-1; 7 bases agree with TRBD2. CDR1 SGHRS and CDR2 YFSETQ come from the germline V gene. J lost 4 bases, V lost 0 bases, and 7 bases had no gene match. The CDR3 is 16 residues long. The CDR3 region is CASSLEGTTTYNEQFF. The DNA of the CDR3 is TGCGCCAGCAGCTTGGAGGGGACTACCACGTACAATGAGCAGTTCTTC.

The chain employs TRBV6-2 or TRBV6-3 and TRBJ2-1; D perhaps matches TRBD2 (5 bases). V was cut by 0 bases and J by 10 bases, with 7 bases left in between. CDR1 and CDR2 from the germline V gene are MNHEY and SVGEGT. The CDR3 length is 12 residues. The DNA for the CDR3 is TGTGCCAGCAGTTACTCGCGGGCCGAGCAGTTCTTC. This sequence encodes CASSYSRAEQFF.

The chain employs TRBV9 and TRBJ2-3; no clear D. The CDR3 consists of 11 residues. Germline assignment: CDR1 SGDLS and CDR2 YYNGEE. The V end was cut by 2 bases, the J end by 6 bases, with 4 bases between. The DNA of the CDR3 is TGTGCCAGCAGCGTGTATGATACGCAGTATTTT. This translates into CASSVYDTQYF.

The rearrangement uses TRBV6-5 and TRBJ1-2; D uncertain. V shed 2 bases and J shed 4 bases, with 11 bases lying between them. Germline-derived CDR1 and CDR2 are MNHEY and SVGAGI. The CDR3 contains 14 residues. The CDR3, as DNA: TGTGCCAGCAGTTACGGCTCAACCAGCTATGGCTACACCTTC. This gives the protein CASSYGSTSYGYTF.

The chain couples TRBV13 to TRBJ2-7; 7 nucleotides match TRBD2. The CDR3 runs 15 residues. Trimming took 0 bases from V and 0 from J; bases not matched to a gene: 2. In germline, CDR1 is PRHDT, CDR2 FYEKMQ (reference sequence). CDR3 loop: CASSLGGRSSYEQYF. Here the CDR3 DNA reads TGTGCCAGCAGCTTAGGCGGGAGGAGCTCCTACGAGCAGTACTTC.

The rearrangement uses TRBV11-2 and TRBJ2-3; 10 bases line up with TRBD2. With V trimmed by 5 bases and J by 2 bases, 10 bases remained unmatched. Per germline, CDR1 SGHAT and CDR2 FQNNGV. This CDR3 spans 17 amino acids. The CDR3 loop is CASSRRGTSEYTDTQYF. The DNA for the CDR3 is TGTGCCAGCAGCAGAAGGGGGACTAGCGAATACACAGATACGCAGTATTTT.

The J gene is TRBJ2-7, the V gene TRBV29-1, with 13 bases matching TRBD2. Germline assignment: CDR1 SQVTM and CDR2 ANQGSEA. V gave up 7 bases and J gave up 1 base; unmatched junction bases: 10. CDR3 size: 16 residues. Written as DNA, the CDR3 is TGCAGCGCCAAAAGGACTAGCGGGAGAGGGTCCTACGAGCAGTACTTC. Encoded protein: CSAKRTSGRGSYEQYF.

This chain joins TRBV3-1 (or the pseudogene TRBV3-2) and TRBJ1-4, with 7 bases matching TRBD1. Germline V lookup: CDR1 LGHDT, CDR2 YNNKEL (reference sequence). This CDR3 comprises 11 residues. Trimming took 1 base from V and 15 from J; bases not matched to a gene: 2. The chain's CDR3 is CASSQGQGVFF. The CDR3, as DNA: TGTGCCAGCAGCCAAGGACAGGGAGTGTTTTTT.

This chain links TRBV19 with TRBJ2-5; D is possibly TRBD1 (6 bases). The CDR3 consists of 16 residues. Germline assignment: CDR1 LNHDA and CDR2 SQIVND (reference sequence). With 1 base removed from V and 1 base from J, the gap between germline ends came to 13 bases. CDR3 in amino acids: CASSIGRGQLQETQYF. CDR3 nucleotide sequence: TGTGCCAGTAGTATAGGGAGAGGACAGCTCCAAGAGACCCAGTACTTC.

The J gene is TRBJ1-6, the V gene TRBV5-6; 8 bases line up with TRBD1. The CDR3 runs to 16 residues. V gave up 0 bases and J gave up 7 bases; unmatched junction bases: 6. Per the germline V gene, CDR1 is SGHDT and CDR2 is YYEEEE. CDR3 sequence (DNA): TGTGCCAGCAGCTTGGGGGCAGGGGGCGTCAATTCACCCCTCCACTTT. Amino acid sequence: CASSLGAGGVNSPLHF.

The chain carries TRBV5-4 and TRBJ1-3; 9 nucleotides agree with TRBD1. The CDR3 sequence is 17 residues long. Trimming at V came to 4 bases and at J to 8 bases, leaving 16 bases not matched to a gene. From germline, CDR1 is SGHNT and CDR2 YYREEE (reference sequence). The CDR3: CASSLTGGGFGTDTIYF. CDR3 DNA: TGTGCCAGCAGCCTTACAGGGGGCGGGTTCGGTACGGACACCATATATTTT.

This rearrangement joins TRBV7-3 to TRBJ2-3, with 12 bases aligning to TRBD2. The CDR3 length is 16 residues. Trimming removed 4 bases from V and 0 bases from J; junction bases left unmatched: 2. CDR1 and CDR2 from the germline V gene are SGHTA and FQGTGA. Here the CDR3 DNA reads TGTGCCAGCAGCTCCCTAGCGGGAGGGAGCACAGATACGCAGTATTTT. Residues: CASSSLAGGSTDTQYF.

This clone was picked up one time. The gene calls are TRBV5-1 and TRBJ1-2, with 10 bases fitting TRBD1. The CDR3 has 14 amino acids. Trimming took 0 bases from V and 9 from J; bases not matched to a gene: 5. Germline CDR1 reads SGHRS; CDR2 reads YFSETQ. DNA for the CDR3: TGCGCCAGCAGCTTGGTAGGGACAGGGGTGAGCTACACCTTC. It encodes CASSLVGTGVSYTF. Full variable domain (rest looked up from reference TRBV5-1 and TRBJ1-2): KAGVTQTPRYLIKTRGQQVTLSCSPISGHRSVSWYQQTPGQGLQFLFEYFSETQRNKGNFPGRFSGRQFSNSRSEMNVSTLELGDSALYLCASSLVGTGVSYTFGSGTRLTVV.

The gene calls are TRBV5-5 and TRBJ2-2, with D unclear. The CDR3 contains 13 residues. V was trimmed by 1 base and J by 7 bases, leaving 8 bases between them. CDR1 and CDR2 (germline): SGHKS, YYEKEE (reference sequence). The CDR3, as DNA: TGTGCCAGCAGCTTGAACTCCGTCGGGGAGCTGTTTTTT. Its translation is CASSLNSVGELFF.

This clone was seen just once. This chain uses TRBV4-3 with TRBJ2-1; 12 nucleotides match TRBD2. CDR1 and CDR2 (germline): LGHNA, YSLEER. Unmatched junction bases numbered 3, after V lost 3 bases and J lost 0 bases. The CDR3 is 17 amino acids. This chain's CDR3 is CASSQATSGSSYNEQFF. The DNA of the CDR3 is TGCGCCAGCAGCCAGGCGACTAGCGGGAGCTCCTACAATGAGCAGTTCTTC.

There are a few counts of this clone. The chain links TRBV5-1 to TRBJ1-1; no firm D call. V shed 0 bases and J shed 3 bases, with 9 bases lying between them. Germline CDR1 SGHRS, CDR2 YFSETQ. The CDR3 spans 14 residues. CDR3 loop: CASSLAGPDTEAFF. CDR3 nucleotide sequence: TGCGCCAGCAGCTTGGCGGGTCCGGACACTGAAGCTTTCTTT. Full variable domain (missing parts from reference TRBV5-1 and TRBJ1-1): KAGVTQTPRYLIKTRGQQVTLSCSPISGHRSVSWYQQTPGQGLQFLFEYFSETQRNKGNFPGRFSGRQFSNSRSEMNVSTLELGDSALYLCASSLAGPDTEAFFGQGTRLTVV.

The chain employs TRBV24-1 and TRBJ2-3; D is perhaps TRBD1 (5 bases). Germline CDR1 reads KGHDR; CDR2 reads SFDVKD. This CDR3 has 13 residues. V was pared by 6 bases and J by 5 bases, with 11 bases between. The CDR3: CATSRGHEDTQYF. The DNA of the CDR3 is TGTGCCACCAGTAGGGGTCATGAAGATACGCAGTATTTT.

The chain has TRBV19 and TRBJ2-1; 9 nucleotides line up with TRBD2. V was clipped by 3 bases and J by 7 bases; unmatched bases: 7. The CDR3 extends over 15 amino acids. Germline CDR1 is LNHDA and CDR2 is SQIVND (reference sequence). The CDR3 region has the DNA TGTGCCAGTAGTATGGCCGGGACTAGCAGAAATGAGCAGTTCTTC. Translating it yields CASSMAGTSRNEQFF.

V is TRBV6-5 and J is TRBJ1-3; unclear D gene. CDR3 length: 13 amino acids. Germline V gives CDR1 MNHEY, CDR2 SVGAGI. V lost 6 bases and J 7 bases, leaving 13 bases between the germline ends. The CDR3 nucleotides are TGTGCCAGCAGGTGGCTCGCCCTGAACACCATATATTTT. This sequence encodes CASRWLALNTIYF.

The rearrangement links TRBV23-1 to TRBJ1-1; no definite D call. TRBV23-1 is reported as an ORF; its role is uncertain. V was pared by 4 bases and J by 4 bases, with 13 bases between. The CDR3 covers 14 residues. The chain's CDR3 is CASSRAHEGTEAFF. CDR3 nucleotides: TGCGCCAGCAGTCGAGCTCACGAGGGCACTGAAGCTTTCTTT.